The next 16 T cell receptor beta chains were all read from a single sample in a study of cytomegalovirus exposure and HLA in healthy donors. PCR used 60 Vbeta primers and 13 Jbeta primers. The assay was immunoSEQ multiplex PCR, and TCRdb's table has in-frame clones only and misses some. Its table records some 150,000 clones. Source material: PBMCs. The receptors derive from a man aged 35 to 55 in good health and CMV-seronegative.

This chain connects TRBV7-9 to TRBJ1-4; D ambiguous. The CDR3 length is 17 residues. The V end was cut by 3 bases, the J end by 3 bases, with 17 bases between. CDR1 is SEHNR and CDR2 is FQNEAQ in the germline V gene (reference sequence). The CDR3 DNA reads TGTGCCAGCAGCTTTGGCAGGAACCCTATACCTAATGAAAAACTGTTTTTT. Its protein product is CASSFGRNPIPNEKLFF.

The chain uses TRBV5-4 and TRBJ2-5; 8 nucleotides match TRBD2. This CDR3 is built from 15 residues. The V gene end was trimmed by 4 bases and the J gene end by 2 bases; junction bases not matched to a gene: 7. Germline assignment: CDR1 SGHNT and CDR2 YYREEE (reference sequence). CDR3 DNA sequence: TGTGCCAGCAGCCCCTGGGGCGGGGGGCAAGAGACCCAGTACTTC. As protein: CASSPWGGGQETQYF.

The rearrangement uses TRBV11-2 and TRBJ2-5, with 8 bases lining up with TRBD2. V lost 0 bases, J lost 1 base, and 4 bases stayed unmatched. CDR3 length: 16 amino acids. From germline, CDR1 is SGHAT and CDR2 FQNNGV. The DNA for the CDR3 is TGTGCCAGCAGCTTAGAGCGGGGGGCCATCCAAGAGACCCAGTACTTC. Protein: CASSLERGAIQETQYF.

The chain couples TRBV7-6 to TRBJ2-3; no reliable D call. The CDR3 contains 13 residues. Trimming took 0 bases from V and 5 from J, leaving 6 bases between them. Germline loops: CDR1 SGHVS, CDR2 FNYEAQ. The CDR3 sequence: CASSLAARDTQYF. The CDR3 nucleotides read TGTGCCAGCAGCTTAGCAGCTAGAGATACGCAGTATTTT.

The J gene is TRBJ2-7, the V gene TRBV5-1, with D possibly matching TRBD2 (7 bases). The CDR3 covers 15 residues. V lost 2 bases and J lost 0, with 12 bases in between. Germline assignment: CDR1 SGHRS and CDR2 YFSETQ. The DNA for the CDR3 is TGCGCCAGCAGCTTCGCGGGGGCGTCCTCCTACGAGCAGTACTTC. The encoded protein is CASSFAGASSYEQYF.

The chain employs TRBV5-1 and TRBJ2-4; 9 positions agree with TRBD1. CDR3 length: 16 residues. The J segment lost 8 bases and the V segment lost 0 bases, leaving 9 bases of the junction unmatched. Germline lookup yields CDR1 SGHRS and CDR2 YFSETQ. DNA for the CDR3: TGCGCCAGCAGCTTGGAAGGGACAGGGACAAATGACATTCAGTACTTC. This sequence encodes CASSLEGTGTNDIQYF.

This rearrangement joins TRBV9 to TRBJ1-2; D gene unclear. The CDR3 totals 13 residues. With 0 bases removed from V and 5 bases from J, the gap between germline ends came to 8 bases. From germline, CDR1 is SGDLS and CDR2 YYNGEE. The CDR3 reads CASSVGGLYGYTF. The CDR3 DNA follows: TGTGCCAGCAGCGTAGGCGGGCTTTATGGCTACACCTTC. The full variable domain, rest sourced from reference TRBV9 and TRBJ1-2, is DSGVTQTPKHLITATGQRVTLRCSPRSGDLSVYWYQQSLDQGLQFLIQYYNGEERAKGNILERFSAQQFPDLHSELNLSSLELGDSALYFCASSVGGLYGYTFGSGTRLTVV.

This chain connects TRBV6-5 to TRBJ2-7, with D unresolved. This CDR3 has 14 residues. Germline lookup yields CDR1 MNHEY and CDR2 SVGAGI. Trimming shortened V by 4 bases and J by 3 bases, and 13 bases separated the two germline ends. Here the CDR3 DNA reads TGTGCCAGCAGTTCCCCGGCCCGAGGCTACGAGCAGTACTTC. Protein: CASSSPARGYEQYF.

The chain joins TRBV11-2 to TRBJ1-2, with TRBD1 matching 10 bases. V shed 7 bases, J shed 6 bases, and the junction held 5 bases outside the gene matches. CDR3 length: 13 residues. Germline V CDR1 and CDR2: SGHAT, FQNNGV. This CDR3 reads CASKRDRGDGYTF. CDR3 nucleotides: TGTGCCAGCAAAAGGGACAGGGGAGATGGCTACACCTTC.

The rearrangement uses TRBV6-1 and TRBJ2-7; the D gene is possibly TRBD1 (5 bases). The ends were cut back, 3 bases at V and 3 bases at J, with 9 bases in the middle. This CDR3 contains 13 residues. Looked up from germline, CDR1 is MNHNS and CDR2 is SASEGT. The CDR3 protein is CASSDRVGYEQYF. CDR3 nucleotide sequence: TGTGCCAGCAGTGACAGGGTGGGCTACGAGCAGTACTTC.

The chain couples TRBV7-3 to TRBJ2-5; no definite D call. Germline assignment: CDR1 SGHTA and CDR2 FQGTGA. The CDR3 is made up of 13 amino acids. Trimming pared 0 bases from V and 2 bases from J, leaving 4 bases between. In DNA, the CDR3 is TGTGCCAGCAGCTTAACGGCTCAAGAGACCCAGTACTTC. Translating gives CASSLTAQETQYF.

The chain has TRBV4-1 and TRBJ2-5, with 7 bases aligning to TRBD1. Germline V CDR1 and CDR2: MGHRA, YSYEKL. This CDR3 is 14 amino acids long. V shed 3 bases and J 5 bases; nucleotides not matched to a gene: 6. The CDR3 loop is CASSHPGGRETQYF. The CDR3 bases are TGCGCCAGCAGCCACCCAGGGGGAAGGGAGACCCAGTACTTC.

The chain joins TRBV19 to TRBJ1-5, with 8 bases matching TRBD1. The J segment lost 0 bases and the V segment lost 5 bases, leaving 6 bases of the junction unmatched. This CDR3 is 16 amino acids long. Germline lookup yields CDR1 LNHDA and CDR2 SQIVND (reference sequence). The CDR3 nucleotides are TGTGCCAGTAGTCCACGACAGGGGCCTAGCAATCAGCCCCAGCATTTT. Amino acid sequence: CASSPRQGPSNQPQHF.

The genes are TRBV4-2 and TRBJ1-3; no definite D call. The V end was cut by 4 bases, the J end by 0 bases, with 10 bases between. The CDR3 has 15 amino acids. Germline loops: CDR1 LGHNA, CDR2 YNFKEQ. The CDR3, as DNA: TGTGCCAGCAGCCTGGACTGGTTCTCTGGAAACACCATATATTTT. Protein: CASSLDWFSGNTIYF.

As for this clone: Other DNA variants within this sample encode the same CDR3. The chain links TRBV9 to TRBJ1-4, with D unclear. The ends were cut back, 2 bases at V and 0 bases at J, with 5 bases in the middle. Germline CDR1 SGDLS, CDR2 YYNGEE. CDR3 length: 14 residues. The CDR3 protein is CASSVSATNEKLFF. The DNA of the CDR3 is TGTGCCAGCAGCGTTTCCGCAACTAATGAAAAACTGTTTTTT.

V and J are TRBV5-6 and TRBJ1-2; 7 nucleotides match TRBD1. The V gene's germline CDR1 is SGHDT and CDR2 YYEEEE. J gave up 2 bases and V 2 bases, and 3 bases lay outside the gene matches. CDR3 length: 14 residues. CDR3 in DNA: TGTGCCAGCAGCTTCCCGACAGGGAACTATGGCTACACCTTC. Protein: CASSFPTGNYGYTF.